Following are 21 T cell receptor beta chains from one sample sequenced in a study of radiotherapy plus CTLA-4 blockade in lung cancer. Method: immunoSEQ multiplex PCR; TCRdb's copy keeps in-frame clones and lacks some. The profile shows 50,000 to 85,000 clones, about four fifths of them singletons. Sequences were derived from peripheral blood, sampled from a patient treated with radiotherapy plus ipilimumab. All receptors derive from a human donor with non-small cell lung cancer who had a partial response to radiotherapy plus ipilimumab.

The chain combines TRBV4-2 with TRBJ1-2, with a tentative D call TRBD1 (6 bases). Trimming left V 0 bases short and J 2 bases short, with 7 bases between. The CDR3 sequence is 14 residues long. Germline V gene data show CDR1 as LGHNA and CDR2 as YNFKEQ. DNA of the CDR3: TGTGCCAGCAGCCAAGAAACAGGGAACTATGGCTACACCTTC. It specifies CASSQETGNYGYTF.

The chain couples TRBV25-1 to TRBJ2-7; D is ambiguous. Trimming cost V 2 bases and J 2 bases, with 7 bases left between them. CDR1 and CDR2 from the germline V gene are MGHDK and SYGVNS. The CDR3 covers 13 residues. The DNA for the CDR3 is TGTGCCAGCAGTGAAGGTAGCCCCTACGAGCAGTACTTC. As protein: CASSEGSPYEQYF.

The chain links TRBV28 to TRBJ2-1; TRBD2 aligns across 8 bases. Germline CDR1 and CDR2: MDHEN and SYDVKM. V shed 6 bases, J shed 8 bases, and the junction held 12 bases outside the gene matches. The CDR3 has 15 amino acids. CDR3 amino acids: CASRQPGLGLDEQFF. CDR3 bases: TGTGCCAGCAGACAACCGGGACTAGGTCTAGATGAGCAGTTCTTC.

The chain couples TRBV7-2 to TRBJ2-7, with unresolved D. From germline, CDR1 is SGHTA and CDR2 FQGNSA. The CDR3 length is 12 residues. V shed 11 bases and J shed 0 bases, with 11 bases lying between them. CDR3 nucleotide sequence: TGTGCCTCGCGACTCAACTCCTACGAGCAGTACTTC. Its translation: CASRLNSYEQYF.

The rearrangement links TRBV28 to TRBJ1-4; a possible D gene is TRBD1 (5 bases). This CDR3 is 13 amino acids long. Germline V gene lookup returns CDR1 MDHEN and CDR2 SYDVKM. Trimming removed 2 bases at V and 11 bases at J, with 12 bases between. Written as DNA, the CDR3 is TGTGCCAGCAGTTTAAACCAGGGTCGGAAACTGTTTTTT. It specifies CASSLNQGRKLFF.

This rearrangement joins TRBV2 to TRBJ2-2, with D tentatively TRBD1 (6 bases). CDR1 is SNHLY and CDR2 is FYNNEI in the germline V gene. V dropped 6 bases and J dropped 6 bases, with 17 bases sitting between them. This CDR3 is built from 15 residues. CDR3 in amino acids: CASRDYRVESGELFF. The CDR3 region has the DNA TGTGCCAGCAGGGATTACAGGGTGGAGTCCGGGGAGCTGTTTTTT.

The chain has TRBV28 and TRBJ1-1; D perhaps matches TRBD1 (5 bases). Germline V lookup: CDR1 MDHEN, CDR2 SYDVKM. V was shortened by 7 bases and J by 1 base, with 16 bases between the two germline ends. CDR3 length equals 15 residues. CDR3 bases: TGTGCCAGCACCCGGCGAGGGGAGGGGAACACTGAAGCTTTCTTT. Translated: CASTRRGEGNTEAFF.

V is TRBV11-2 and J is TRBJ1-3; TRBD1 matches 9 bases. Germline CDR1 reads SGHAT; CDR2 reads FQNNGV. This CDR3 is 14 amino acids long. The V and J ends lost 2 bases and 5 bases, in that order; junction bases with no gene match: 1. CDR3 in DNA: TGTGCCAGCAGCTTAAACAGGGGGCGAAACACCATATATTTT. Its translation is CASSLNRGRNTIYF. Based on the CDR3 plus reference TRBV11-2 and TRBJ1-3, the full variable domain is EAGVAQSPRYKIIEKRQSVAFWCNPISGHATLYWYQQILGQGPKLLIQFQNNGVVDDSQLPKDRFSAERLKGVDSTLKIQPAKLEDSAVYLCASSLNRGRNTIYFGEGSWLTVV.

This clone was detected once. The chain combines TRBV2 with TRBJ1-1; no reliable D call. The CDR3 extends over 11 amino acids. CDR1 is SNHLY and CDR2 is FYNNEI in the germline V gene. Trimming shortened V by 6 bases and J by 5 bases, and 7 bases separated the two germline ends. This chain's CDR3 is CASRGETEAFF. The CDR3 bases are TGTGCCAGCAGGGGAGAGACTGAAGCTTTCTTT. The full variable domain, completed using reference TRBV2 and TRBJ1-1, is EPEVTQTPSHQVTQMGQEVILRCVPISNHLYFYWYRQILGQKVEFLVSFYNNEISEKSEIFDDQFSVERPDGSNFTLKIRSTKLEDSAMYFCASRGETEAFFGQGTRLTVV.

V usage is TRBV4-2 and J usage is TRBJ2-2, with no clear D. The V gene's germline CDR1 is LGHNA and CDR2 YNFKEQ. CDR3 length: 11 amino acids. The CDR3 region is CATRSTGELFF. The CDR3 coding sequence is TGTGCTACGCGAAGCACCGGGGAGCTGTTTTTT.

The chain employs TRBV5-5 and TRBJ1-5; a weak D match, TRBD1 (5 bases). This CDR3 comprises 15 residues. Germline V gives CDR1 SGHKS, CDR2 YYEKEE (reference sequence). Trimming stripped 0 bases from V and 0 bases from J, with 7 bases between. The DNA of the CDR3 is TGTGCCAGCAGCTTGGGACAGACTAGCAATCAGCCCCAGCATTTT. This sequence encodes CASSLGQTSNQPQHF.

This chain joins TRBV28 and TRBJ1-1; a possible D gene is TRBD1 (5 bases). The CDR3 is 15 amino acids. Trimming removed 3 bases from V and 3 bases from J, with 14 bases in between. Germline CDR1 is MDHEN and CDR2 is SYDVKM. The CDR3 coding sequence is TGTGCCAGCAGTTTGGGAGGGGCGGGGTACACTGAAGCTTTCTTT. This sequence encodes CASSLGGAGYTEAFF.

This clone was recorded only once. This chain connects TRBV7-9 to TRBJ2-5; TRBD1 agrees at 9 bases. The CDR3 totals 16 residues. Germline trimming cut 2 bases from V and 5 bases from J; bases unmatched to any gene: 9. Germline CDR1 SEHNR, CDR2 FQNEAQ (reference sequence). CDR3 amino acids: CASSLWGQGSRETQYF. The CDR3 DNA sequence: TGTGCCAGCAGCTTATGGGGACAGGGCTCAAGGGAGACCCAGTACTTC.

Turning to this clone: This same CDR3 is encoded by further DNA sequences in the sample. The chain uses TRBV28 and TRBJ1-2; the D gene is possibly TRBD1 (5 bases). V lost 6 bases to trimming and J lost 3 bases, with 11 bases between them. Germline CDR1 and CDR2: MDHEN and SYDVKM. There are 13 residues in the CDR3. CDR3 sequence: CASRPGGDYGYTF. CDR3 nucleotide sequence: TGTGCCAGCAGACCTGGGGGGGACTATGGCTACACCTTC.

The chain is built from TRBV10-3 and TRBJ1-6, with TRBD1 identical over 11 bases. The CDR3 loop spans 15 amino acids. The ends lost 8 bases at V and 5 bases at J; junction bases unmatched: 5. Germline V gene sequence: CDR1 ENHRY, CDR2 SYGVKD. The CDR3: CAIGQGAQNNSPLHF. As DNA, the CDR3 is TGTGCCATCGGACAGGGGGCGCAAAATAATTCACCCCTCCACTTT.

The chain recombines TRBV29-1 with TRBJ2-6; 9 bases align to TRBD1. The V gene's germline CDR1 is SQVTM and CDR2 ANQGSEA. J was trimmed by 0 bases and V by 7 bases; bases with no gene match: 10. CDR3 length equals 17 residues. The DNA for the CDR3 is TGCAGCGCTAGACTGGGACAGGGCCTCTCTGGGGCCAACGTCCTGACTTTC. It specifies CSARLGQGLSGANVLTF.

The CDR3 reads CASRLRGLVYGYTF. CDR3 bases: TGTGCCAGCAGGTTGAGGGGGCTCGTCTATGGCTACACCTTC. V and J are TRBV6-1 and TRBJ1-2, with 7 bases matching TRBD1. With 6 bases clipped from V and 4 bases from J, the junction kept 8 bases outside the gene matches. The CDR3 totals 14 residues. The germline CDR1 and CDR2 sequences are MNHNS and SASEGT.

The gene calls are TRBV27 and TRBJ1-1; D gene ambiguous. Germline values: CDR1 MNHEY, CDR2 SMNVEV (reference sequence). The CDR3 totals 14 residues. The V gene lost 0 bases and the J gene lost 4 bases, with 9 bases spanning the gap. The CDR3 loop reads CASSLSGVATEAFF. The CDR3 DNA reads as TGTGCCAGCAGTTTATCCGGGGTGGCCACTGAAGCTTTCTTT.

This chain joins TRBV7-3 and TRBJ2-3, with 8 bases fitting TRBD2. J lost 2 bases, V lost 2 bases, and 6 bases had no gene match. Germline assignment: CDR1 SGHTA and CDR2 FQGTGA. There are 16 residues in the CDR3. The CDR3 protein is CASSLGVSGITDTQYF. CDR3 DNA sequence: TGTGCCAGCAGCTTAGGGGTTAGCGGGATCACAGATACGCAGTATTTT.

The chain uses TRBV7-3 and TRBJ1-5; D is undetermined. This CDR3 spans 13 amino acids. Trimming left V 0 bases short and J 6 bases short, with 6 bases between. CDR1 is SGHTA and CDR2 is FQGTGA in the germline V gene. The chain's CDR3 is CASSLTEGQPQHF. As DNA, the CDR3 is TGTGCCAGCAGCTTAACCGAGGGTCAGCCCCAGCATTTT.

This sequence joins TRBV19 and TRBJ1-2; 8 nucleotides match TRBD1. There are 17 residues in the CDR3. Trimming took 7 bases from V and 3 from J; bases not matched to a gene: 16. Germline values: CDR1 LNHDA, CDR2 SQIVND (reference sequence). CDR3 coding DNA: TGTGCCAGTACCCTCGAAATGGGACAGGCTAAGCACTATGGCTACACCTTC. Amino acid sequence: CASTLEMGQAKHYGYTF.